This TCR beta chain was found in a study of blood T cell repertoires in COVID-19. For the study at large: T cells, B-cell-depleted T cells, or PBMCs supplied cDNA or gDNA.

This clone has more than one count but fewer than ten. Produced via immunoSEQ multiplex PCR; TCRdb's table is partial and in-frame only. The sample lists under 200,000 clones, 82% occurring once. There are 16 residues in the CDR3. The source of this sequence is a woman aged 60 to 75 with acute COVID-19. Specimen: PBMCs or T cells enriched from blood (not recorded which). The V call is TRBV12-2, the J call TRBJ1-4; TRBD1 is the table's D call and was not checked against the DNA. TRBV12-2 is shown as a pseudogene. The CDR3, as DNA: TGTGCAAGTCGCCCCCGGTGGAGACAGAGTAATGAAAAACTGTTTTTT. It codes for CASRPRWRQSNEKLFF.